This T cell receptor beta chain emerged from a study of T cell changes during pregnancy in multiple sclerosis. The repertoire was sequenced with immunoSEQ multiplex PCR; TCRdb's copy has only in-frame clones and lacks some. The sample carries 45,000 to 55,000 clones, 92% recorded once. Unmatched junction bases numbered 5, after V lost 1 base and J lost 4 bases. Germline CDR1 and CDR2: MDHEN and SYDVKM. The CDR3 consists of 16 residues. The source material was CD4+ T cells from peripheral blood mononuclear cells, sampled in the second trimester of pregnancy. V usage is TRBV28 and J usage is TRBJ1-2; TRBD1 agrees at 11 bases. The clonotype was recovered from a female donor in good health, enrolled as a control in a pregnancy study. This CDR3 is CASSLSPGTGGYGYTF. The CDR3 DNA reads TGTGCCAGCAGTTTATCCCCCGGGACAGGGGGCTATGGCTACACCTTC.